This record covers a single TCR beta chain. The target of this receptor is not known. Base qualities are not recorded, but no much larger clone differs from it by a single base. Healthy HIV-negative adults with no recently reported acute infections or vaccinations were included as donors. Every donor was a Caucasian adult living in Nashville, Tennessee, USA. CD4+ T cells were enriched by magnetic negative selection; naive cells were then positively selected on CD45RA, and the negative fraction formed the memory subset. Blood was obtained by leukapheresis, after which PBMCs were separated by Ficoll-Histopaque density gradient centrifugation and cryopreserved in liquid nitrogen vapor phase. Purity and quantity of every magnetically sorted T cell population were checked by analytical flow cytometry. Genomic DNA was isolated from every sorted fraction and measured by UV absorbance on a Nanodrop 2000c.

Using the deep immunoSEQ assay, multiplex PCR amplified TCR CDR3 regions from genomic DNA. Extracted genomic DNA from each cell subset was distributed evenly across all wells of several immunoSEQ 96-well plates, and each plate was treated as a replicate. For sorted subsets, roughly 200 ng of genomic DNA, equivalent to some 30,000 T cell genomes, went into each replicate PCR. Purified libraries were quantified with a Qubit 3.0 fluorometer, sized on a Bioanalyzer 2100, and re-quantified with the KAPA Library Quantification kit. Every immunoSEQ 96-well plate was sequenced on a separate single-read 150-cycle Illumina NextSeq 550 flow cell. In the paper's pipeline: The immunoSEQ output contained only junctional sequences without quality scores, so filtering could not match that applied to full-length reads. Sequences were annotated with PyIR, a Python wrapper for IgBLAST v1.9, using IMGT germline references to assign V/J genes and CDR3. Any read was removed if the V/J assignment was weak (E-value above 1e-6), the CDR3 was missing, or the read contained stop codons, out-of-frame junctions, or ambiguous translated residues. V3J clonotypes were defined as sequences sharing an identical inferred V gene, J gene, and CDR3 amino acid sequence. Percentage overlap between repertoires was computed as shared unique clonotypes divided by the size of the smaller repertoire. Repertoire richness was assessed with RTK rarefaction, the Chao1 estimator, and Recon v2.1 estimates of unobserved clonotypes. For all TCRbeta clonotypes obtained by the gDNA method from a handful of donors, generation probabilities were computed with OLGA. TCRdb carries this immuneACCESS record with in-frame sequences only. Its versions omit some clonotypes, under half of them owing to an unresolved V gene in the studies checked, with the rest unexplained. That table supplies the V and J calls and clone size; D and trimming were determined from the DNA. The sample has approximately 2.5 million clones on record, more than 80% of them singletons. Roughly 0.13% of the sample is in the top ten clones.

These data originate in a study of shared clonotypes between healthy human individuals (dated by TCRdb to 2020 to 2022). With regard to the full study: A few men and a couple of women, aged 18 to 49 years, made up the cohort. For each donor, CD4 naive and CD4 memory were each run on three plates, CD8 naive on two plates, and CD8 memory on one plate. To estimate repertoire size and how much clonotype sharing occurs between individuals, the study deeply sequenced the blood TCR repertoires of about 5 healthy adults. To increase sequencing depth and limit assay-specific biases, TCR repertoire library preparation and sequencing were carried out by different laboratories using diverse techniques. Per donor, leukapheresis produced somewhere between about 0.85 and 8.9 billion PBMCs. Study-level results and caveats: Higher generation probabilities were observed for clonotypes shared by all four sorted-subset donors than for non-shared clonotypes. When a handful of donors were compared, the shared fraction of clonotypes was about 5.2% for naive CD4, around 4% for naive CD8, more than 2% for memory CD4, and 0.4% for memory CD8. Rarefaction of sorted-subset datasets indicated incomplete sequencing despite the large sequencing depth. Because the study included only a small number of donors, the genetic and exposure-history diversity represented was limited. Naive subsets generally had larger estimated clonotype richness than memory subsets. Based on pairwise subsampling, the degree of clonotype sharing among donors was expected to be affected by sequencing depth. Sampling was restricted to blood, and TCR repertoires in tissue are likely to differ from TCR repertoires in blood.

V is reduced by 4 bases and J by 4 bases, leaving a spacing of 16 bases between them. The germline V gene yields MGHRA for CDR1 and YSYEKL for CDR2. The CDR3 holds 15 amino acids from the cysteine to the phenylalanine. Left in the record is the CDR3 DNA by itself, 45 bases read in frame from the first base. The TCR was taken from a man younger than 35 in good health. The chain couples TRBV4-1 to TRBJ1-1; tentative D gene TRBD1, with 6 bases matching. The sample was naive CD4+ T cells sorted from blood. Taken with the paper, the label for cell subset or site translates to: CD45RA+ positively selected. The CDR3 loop reads CASSPGDGRGTEAFF. The DNA reads as follows: TGCGCCAGCAGCCCAGGGGACGGGCGCGGCACTGAAGCTTTCTTT.